This T cell receptor beta chain was sequenced during a study of T cells in localized non-small cell lung cancer. Broader study findings: Tumor trailed uninvolved adjacent lung in T cell clonality, which peaked there. In the blood, greater T cell density corresponded to longer overall survival. Detection in adjacent lung was observed for a median approximately 52 of the top 100 tumor clones. As only one tumor region underwent sequencing, heterogeneity remains possible.

With V trimmed by 0 bases and J by 5 bases, 9 bases remained unmatched. The CDR3 is made up of 17 amino acids. The germline CDR1 and CDR2 sequences are SGHDN and FVKESK. Only in-frame clones appear in the TCRdb table, and some are missing; sequencing was by immunoSEQ multiplex PCR. In the table there are about 15,000 clones, 87% of which are singletons. About this clone: Its antigen is unknown.

The clonotype comes from a male donor at least 60 years old with stage II lung adenocarcinoma. The chain carries TRBV14 and TRBJ2-1; 8 bases fit TRBD2. The material sequenced was peripheral blood mononuclear cells, taken before any cancer treatment. CDR3 DNA sequence: TGTGCCAGCAGCCAAGATCTAACGGGAGGGCCCCACAATGAGCAGTTCTTC. This codes for CASSQDLTGGPHNEQFF.